This T cell receptor (beta chain) comes out of a study of cytomegalovirus exposure and HLA in healthy donors. Only in-frame clones appear in the TCRdb table, and some are missing; sequencing was by immunoSEQ multiplex PCR. Among 250,000 or so clones listed, roughly nine tenths were seen once. Germline CDR1 SGHAT, CDR2 FQNNGV. Germline trimming cut 5 bases from V and 2 bases from J; bases unmatched to any gene: 4. The length of the CDR3 is 15 residues. Sequenced sample: PBMCs. V usage is TRBV11-2 and J usage is TRBJ2-1, with 9 positions matching TRBD1. This clonotype was sampled from a man aged 18 to 30 in good health and CMV-seropositive. CDR3 amino acids: CASSQGQGPYNEQFF. Here the CDR3 DNA reads TGTGCCAGCAGCCAGGGACAGGGTCCCTACAATGAGCAGTTCTTC.